Shown below are 19 T cell receptor beta chains from a single sample sequenced in a study of Ad26.COV2.S vaccination and SARS-CoV-2 variants. Specified treatment: 15 to 20 received Ad26.COV2.S at low or high dose, single or two shots; about 5 received placebo; per-sample allocation not given. Repertoires come from day 63 after the first vaccine or placebo injection. Clones were sequenced by immunoSEQ multiplex PCR, and TCRdb holds only the in-frame ones, with some missing. The repertoire holds 380,000 or so clones, with 83% as singletons. The material sequenced was peripheral blood, taken in a trial of Ad26.COV2.S vaccine versus placebo. The receptors were sampled from a person aged 18-60 years who received the Ad26.COV2.S COVID-19 vaccine or a placebo.

The chain links TRBV4-1 to TRBJ1-3, with a possible D match to TRBD1 (5 bases). V dropped 2 bases and J dropped 0 bases, with 8 bases sitting between them. CDR1 MGHRA and CDR2 YSYEKL come from the germline V gene. This CDR3 region has 15 residues. CDR3 region: CASSQTGVSGNTIYF. The CDR3 DNA follows: TGCGCCAGCAGCCAAACAGGAGTCTCTGGAAACACCATATATTTT.

Concerning this clone: Other DNA variants within this sample encode the same CDR3. The rearrangement uses TRBV9 and TRBJ1-2; the match to TRBD1 covers 7 bases. CDR3 size: 13 residues. The V segment lost 2 bases and the J segment 4 bases; nucleotides outside the gene matches: 2. The germline V gene encodes CDR1 SGDLS and CDR2 YYNGEE. The CDR3 sequence: CASSVGQLYGYTF. As DNA, the CDR3 is TGTGCCAGCAGCGTGGGACAGCTCTATGGCTACACCTTC.

On this clone: Other DNA sequences within the sample encode an identical CDR3. The V call is TRBV7-2, the J call TRBJ1-3; D is unclear. Trimming took off 1 base at V and 3 bases at J, with 1 base between the two ends. The CDR3 has 12 amino acids. Germline assignment: CDR1 SGHTA and CDR2 FQGNSA. This chain's CDR3 is CASSLVGNTIYF. The CDR3 region has the DNA TGTGCCAGCAGCTTAGTTGGAAACACCATATATTTT.

With regard to this clone: The junction shows a germline mismatch at one end, possibly a read error. The chain couples TRBV5-4 to TRBJ2-5, with 8 positions matching TRBD2. CDR3 length: 15 residues. CDR1 is SGHNT, CDR2 YYREEE, per germline (reference sequence). DNA of the CDR3: TGTGCCAGCACCTTGTCAGCGGGAGCCGGAGAGACCCAGTACTTC. Encoded protein: CASTLSAGAGETQYF.

The chain recombines TRBV10-3 with TRBJ1-1; D is undetermined. Per germline, CDR1 ENHRY and CDR2 SYGVKD. The CDR3 loop spans 11 amino acids. The V gene lost 10 bases and the J gene lost 0 bases, with 6 bases spanning the gap. DNA of the CDR3: TGTGCCAGTCAGTTGAACACTGAAGCTTTCTTT. Protein product: CASQLNTEAFF.

V usage is TRBV5-1 and J usage is TRBJ2-1, with 8 bases matching TRBD2. In germline, CDR1 is SGHRS, CDR2 YFSETQ. The CDR3 totals 16 residues. J lost 2 bases, V lost 4 bases, and 8 bases had no gene match. For the CDR3, the DNA is TGCGCCAGCAGCCCCTTAGCGGGACCCCCCTACAATGAGCAGTTCTTC. Residues: CASSPLAGPPYNEQFF.

This chain connects TRBV7-3 to TRBJ2-3; tentative D call: TRBD2 (6 bases). V was clipped by 5 bases and J by 2 bases, with 11 bases between them. Germline values: CDR1 SGHTA, CDR2 FQGTGA. CDR3 length: 14 residues. The CDR3 spells CASSPGTHTDTQYF. CDR3 in DNA: TGTGCCAGCAGCCCCGGGACTCACACAGATACGCAGTATTTT.

This clone was detected only once. The chain has TRBV3-1 (or the pseudogene TRBV3-2) and TRBJ1-1; no clear D gene. V was cut by 1 base and J by 5 bases, with 11 bases left in between. The germline CDR1 and CDR2 sequences are LGHDT and YNNKEL (reference sequence). This CDR3 region has 14 residues. The CDR3 nucleotides read TGTGCCAGCAGCCAAGGAGGGTCCGGGACTGAAGCTTTCTTT. Amino acids: CASSQGGSGTEAFF.

This chain connects TRBV19 to TRBJ2-1, with 8 nucleotides matching TRBD1. V dropped 5 bases and J dropped 5; count of bases not matched to a gene: 2. This CDR3 is built from 13 residues. Germline lookup yields CDR1 LNHDA and CDR2 SQIVND (reference sequence). CDR3 sequence: CASSVTGDNEQFF. CDR3 DNA: TGTGCCAGTAGTGTGACAGGGGACAATGAGCAGTTCTTC. Drawing the rest from reference TRBV19 and TRBJ2-1, the complete variable domain is DGGITQSPKYLFRKEGQNVTLSCEQNLNHDAMYWYRQDPGQGLRLIYYSQIVNDFQKGDIAEGYSVSREKKESFPLTVTSAQKNPTAFYLCASSVTGDNEQFFGPGTRLTVL.

This chain connects TRBV6-6 to TRBJ2-2; no clear D gene. CDR3 size: 16 residues. Germline V gene sequence: CDR1 MNHNY, CDR2 SVGAGI (reference sequence). Deletions cut 6 bases from V and 0 bases from J, with 14 bases between. The CDR3 nucleotides read TGTGCCAGCAGCGGTAAAGGATTTTCGAACACCGGGGAGCTGTTTTTT. This gives the protein CASSGKGFSNTGELFF.

The chain joins TRBV9 to TRBJ2-7, with D tentatively TRBD2 (5 bases). Deletions cut 0 bases from V and 4 bases from J, with 14 bases between. CDR1 is SGDLS and CDR2 is YYNGEE in the germline V gene. CDR3 length equals 15 residues. The CDR3 bases are TGTGCCAGCAGCGTAGCAATCTCCGGGGAATACGAGCAGTACTTC. Protein product: CASSVAISGEYEQYF.

V and J are TRBV7-3 and TRBJ2-3; 9 bases are shared with TRBD1. This CDR3 spans 17 amino acids. The V and J ends lost 2 bases and 0 bases, in that order; junction bases with no gene match: 6. The germline gives CDR1 SGHTA, CDR2 FQGTGA. CDR3 in DNA: TGTGCCAGCAGCTTATCGCTGGGACAGGGAAGCACAGATACGCAGTATTTT. It specifies CASSLSLGQGSTDTQYF.

This clone was recorded many times. The chain is built from TRBV29-1 and TRBJ1-1; no clear D. Per the germline V gene, CDR1 is SQVTM and CDR2 is ANQGSEA. The length of the CDR3 is 12 residues. With 4 bases removed from V and 4 bases from J, the gap between germline ends came to 10 bases. The CDR3 sequence is CSVATGVTEAFF. The CDR3 nucleotides read TGCAGCGTTGCAACCGGGGTCACTGAAGCTTTCTTT.

The chain carries TRBV18 and TRBJ2-7, with D possibly TRBD1 on 5 matching bases. Per germline, CDR1 KGHSH and CDR2 LQKENI. The V end lost 3 bases, the J end lost 4 bases, and 22 bases lay between the germline ends. This CDR3 comprises 17 residues. In DNA, the CDR3 is TGTGCCAGCTCACCTCTCGGACGGACAACTTTAGCATACGAGCAGTACTTC. This gives the protein CASSPLGRTTLAYEQYF.

The gene calls are TRBV5-4 and TRBJ2-2, with 7 bases that match TRBD2. The CDR3 contains 16 residues. Germline trimming cut 0 bases from V and 3 bases from J; bases unmatched to any gene: 5. Germline CDR1 is SGHNT and CDR2 is YYREEE (reference sequence). DNA for the CDR3: TGTGCCAGCAGCTTGGGGGCTAGCGGCTACACCGGGGAGCTGTTTTTT. The encoded protein is CASSLGASGYTGELFF.

This chain joins TRBV7-9 and TRBJ1-6, with D perhaps TRBD1 (6 bases). Between the trimmed V and J ends, which lost 7 bases and 7 bases, there was a span of 17 bases. Germline CDR1 reads SEHNR; CDR2 reads FQNEAQ (reference sequence). The CDR3 consists of 15 residues. The DNA for the CDR3 is TGTGCCAGCATCCCCCCGGGACAAGCGAATTCACCCCTCCACTTT. It is translated as CASIPPGQANSPLHF.

This sequence joins TRBV7-9 and TRBJ2-5; no reliable D call. With 8 bases removed from V and 7 bases from J, the gap between germline ends came to 14 bases. Germline V gene lookup returns CDR1 SEHNR and CDR2 FQNEAQ (reference sequence). The CDR3 totals 12 residues. The CDR3 bases are TGTGCCAGCGCTCCTGGCCCTGGGACCCAGTACTTC. As protein: CASAPGPGTQYF.

The gene calls are TRBV21-1 and TRBJ1-1. TRBV21-1 is described as a pseudogene. The CDR3 loop spans 16 amino acids. Here the CDR3 DNA reads TGTGCCAGCAGCTATGGTGTTGCGACTGGGGGGCTTGAAGCTTTCTTT. Translation gives CASSYGVATGGLEAFF.

This clone was detected only a few times. This rearrangement joins TRBV13 to TRBJ1-3; 7 bases are shared with TRBD1. The germline CDR1 and CDR2 sequences are PRHDT and FYEKMQ (reference sequence). The CDR3 is 15 amino acids. V trimming: 8 bases; J trimming: 6 bases; junction bases outside the gene matches: 13. Here the CDR3 DNA reads TGTGCCAGCTGCCTCAGAGAGGGGGCGATAAACACCATATATTTT. It encodes CASCLREGAINTIYF.